Below are 32 T cell receptor beta chains sequenced from a single sample in a study of blood T cell repertoires in COVID-19 (dated by TCRdb to about 2020). The receptor library was made with the immunoSEQ multiplex PCR assay. TCRdb carries this immuneACCESS record with in-frame sequences only. Its versions omit some clonotypes, under half of them owing to an unresolved V gene in the studies checked, with the rest unexplained. This sample holds some 70,000 clones; around 90% were observed only once. 6.7% of the sample is taken by the ten largest. Sequencing was performed on peripheral blood. These receptors were taken from a woman of 80 years or more with active COVID-19.

J is TRBJ2-5 and V is TRBV28; 11 bases agree with TRBD2. The V segment lost 4 bases and the J segment 4 bases; nucleotides outside the gene matches: 11. The CDR3 runs 17 residues. Per germline, CDR1 MDHEN and CDR2 SYDVKM. DNA of the CDR3: TGTGCCAGCAGTTCGCTTAGGAGAGGACTAGCGGGAGAGACCCAGTACTTC. This translates into CASSSLRRGLAGETQYF. Using reference TRBV28 and TRBJ2-5 for the parts outside the CDR3, the full variable domain is DVKVTQSSRYLVKRTGEKVFLECVQDMDHENMFWYRQDPGLGLRLIYFSYDVKMKEKGDIPEGYSVSREKKERFSLILESASTNQTSMYLCASSSLRRGLAGETQYFGPGTRLLVL.

The rearrangement joins TRBV6-5 to TRBJ1-2, with 10 bases matching TRBD1. CDR3 length: 15 residues. Unmatched junction bases numbered 9, after V lost 7 bases and J lost 4 bases. Per germline, CDR1 MNHEY and CDR2 SVGAGI. The CDR3 reads CASKKTGGVGYGYTF. CDR3 coding DNA: TGTGCCAGCAAGAAGACAGGGGGCGTGGGCTATGGCTACACCTTC.

The rearrangement joins TRBV11-3 to TRBJ2-2; D perhaps matches TRBD2 (6 bases). V shed 4 bases and J shed 0 bases, with 12 bases lying between them. The CDR3 has 16 amino acids. The germline V gene encodes CDR1 SGHNT and CDR2 YENEEA. This CDR3 reads CASSSRGGANTGELFF. The CDR3 nucleotides are TGTGCCAGCAGCTCACGGGGCGGGGCGAACACCGGGGAGCTGTTTTTT.

The chain employs TRBV5-1 and TRBJ2-5, with a possible D match to TRBD1 (6 bases). Germline values: CDR1 SGHRS, CDR2 YFSETQ. This CDR3 comprises 15 residues. V dropped 0 bases and J dropped 2 bases, with 11 bases sitting between them. The CDR3 DNA is TGCGCCAGCAGCTTGGTCTCTGGACAGCAAGAGACCCAGTACTTC. This translates into CASSLVSGQQETQYF.

The V and J genes are TRBV19 and TRBJ2-1; 7 nucleotides line up with TRBD2. V gave up 8 bases and J gave up 0 bases; unmatched junction bases: 7. This CDR3 region has 15 residues. Germline V gene data show CDR1 as LNHDA and CDR2 as SQIVND (reference sequence). The CDR3 loop is CASYVGGSSYNEQFF. CDR3 DNA sequence: TGTGCCAGTTACGTGGGGGGGAGCTCCTACAATGAGCAGTTCTTC.

The chain recombines TRBV19 with TRBJ2-3, with 8 bases that match TRBD2. CDR1 LNHDA and CDR2 SQIVND come from the germline V gene (reference sequence). This CDR3 has 14 residues. V lost 10 bases to trimming and J lost 6 bases; unmatched junction nucleotides: 12. CDR3 DNA sequence: TGTGCCACAACCCTGGGAGCGGGAGTTGATACGCAGTATTTT. Its protein is CATTLGAGVDTQYF.

This rearrangement joins TRBV6-5 to TRBJ2-7; 10 bases map to TRBD1. Germline loops: CDR1 MNHEY, CDR2 SVGAGI. V trimming: 6 bases; J trimming: 0 bases; junction bases outside the gene matches: 5. This CDR3 has 15 amino acids. CDR3 protein: CASSRDRGSSYEQYF. DNA for the CDR3: TGTGCCAGCAGCCGGGACAGGGGATCCTCCTACGAGCAGTACTTC.

The V and J genes are TRBV7-8 and TRBJ1-1; D is perhaps TRBD1 (6 bases). The CDR3 has 17 residues. The V gene lost 2 bases and the J gene lost 0 bases, with 16 bases spanning the gap. The germline CDR1 and CDR2 sequences are SGHVS and FQNEAQ. CDR3 sequence reads: CASSLIPTGQVNTEAFF. The CDR3 DNA follows: TGTGCCAGCAGCTTAATCCCCACAGGGCAAGTGAACACTGAAGCTTTCTTT.

The chain combines TRBV27 with TRBJ2-7; 11 positions match TRBD1. J gave up 6 bases and V 3 bases, and 4 bases lay outside the gene matches. CDR3 length equals 14 residues. Germline CDR1 is MNHEY and CDR2 is SMNVEV (reference sequence). CDR3 sequence reads: CASSFGQGAREQYF. The DNA of the CDR3 is TGTGCCAGCAGTTTTGGACAGGGGGCGCGCGAGCAGTACTTC.

This clone was detected once. CDR3 nucleotides: TGTGCCAGCAGCGTAGCGGGAAACAATGAGCAGTTCTTC. This encodes CASSVAGNNEQFF. The V gene is TRBV9, the J gene TRBJ2-1, with D possibly being TRBD2 (5 bases). The CDR3 is made up of 13 amino acids. CDR1 and CDR2 (germline): SGDLS, YYNGEE. V was shortened by 0 bases and J by 5 bases, with 6 bases between the two germline ends.

J is TRBJ2-7 and V is TRBV28; a weak D match, TRBD1 (5 bases). Germline loops: CDR1 MDHEN, CDR2 SYDVKM. Deletions cut 0 bases from V and 4 bases from J, with 10 bases between. The CDR3 covers 14 residues. Here the CDR3 DNA reads TGTGCCAGCAGTTTATGGACAGAACATTACGAGCAGTACTTC. It translates to CASSLWTEHYEQYF. The whole variable domain, filled in from reference TRBV28 and TRBJ2-7, reads DVKVTQSSRYLVKRTGEKVFLECVQDMDHENMFWYRQDPGLGLRLIYFSYDVKMKEKGDIPEGYSVSREKKERFSLILESASTNQTSMYLCASSLWTEHYEQYFGPGTRLTVT.

The chain employs TRBV29-1 and TRBJ2-5; TRBD1 might be the D (5 bases). V shed 6 bases and J shed 5 bases, with 13 bases lying between them. There are 12 residues in the CDR3. Germline V gives CDR1 SQVTM, CDR2 ANQGSEA. The chain's CDR3 is CSVARDLETQYF. As DNA, the CDR3 is TGCAGCGTAGCCAGGGATCTCGAGACCCAGTACTTC.

The rearrangement links TRBV3-1 (or the pseudogene TRBV3-2) to TRBJ2-1; D is perhaps TRBD2 (7 bases). CDR3 length: 17 amino acids. Trimming left V 0 bases short and J 6 bases short, with 18 bases between. Looked up from germline, CDR1 is LGHDT and CDR2 is YNNKEL (reference sequence). This CDR3 reads CASSQDRGAQVGNEQFF. For the CDR3, the DNA is TGTGCCAGCAGCCAAGATCGGGGGGCCCAAGTGGGCAATGAGCAGTTCTTC.

The CDR3 sequence is CASSVGVNSGEQYF. The CDR3 DNA is TGTGCCAGCAGCGTAGGGGTTAATAGCGGCGAGCAGTACTTC. This chain connects TRBV9 to TRBJ2-7; D may be TRBD2 (6 bases). The germline gives CDR1 SGDLS, CDR2 YYNGEE. The length of the CDR3 is 14 residues. Trimming removed 0 bases from V and 6 bases from J, with 13 bases in between.

The rearrangement links TRBV6-2 or TRBV6-3 to TRBJ1-5, with 10 bases identical to TRBD1. CDR1 and CDR2 from the germline V gene are MNHEY and SVGEGT. V shed 2 bases, J shed 12 bases, and the junction held 4 bases outside the gene matches. CDR3 length equals 13 residues. CDR3 residues: CASSYLGQGNQHF. The CDR3 region has the DNA TGTGCCAGCAGTTACCTGGGACAGGGGAACCAGCATTTT.

CDR3 residues: CASGLAADNEQFF. The CDR3 DNA sequence: TGTGCCAGCGGACTAGCGGCAGACAATGAGCAGTTCTTC. V usage is TRBV28 and J usage is TRBJ2-1; 10 bases match TRBD2. The CDR3 sequence is 13 residues long. Germline trimming cut 8 bases from V and 5 bases from J; bases unmatched to any gene: 3. The germline V gene encodes CDR1 MDHEN and CDR2 SYDVKM.

The chain is built from TRBV15 and TRBJ2-1, with a tentative D call TRBD2 (6 bases). CDR1 is LNHNV and CDR2 is YYDKDF in the germline V gene (reference sequence). Trimming took off 11 bases at V and 7 bases at J, with 21 bases between the two ends. This CDR3 spans 14 amino acids. The CDR3 DNA follows: TGTGCCCTCCCCCGGCTAGCGCGAAGAAATGAGCAGTTCTTC. This encodes CALPRLARRNEQFF.

This chain connects TRBV6-6 to TRBJ2-7; TRBD2 is a possible D gene (5 bases). Germline V gene data show CDR1 as MNHNY and CDR2 as SVGAGI (reference sequence). Deletions cut 3 bases from V and 5 bases from J, with 17 bases between. There are 15 residues in the CDR3. CDR3 nucleotide sequence: TGTGCCAGCAGTTATCGCCAGGAGGTACGACACGAGCAGTACTTC. Protein: CASSYRQEVRHEQYF.

The chain combines TRBV5-4 with TRBJ2-4; 9 bases agree with TRBD1. The junction had 10 bases not matched to a gene; V was cut back by 5 bases and J by 7 bases. Germline loops: CDR1 SGHNT, CDR2 YYREEE (reference sequence). The CDR3 contains 15 residues. CDR3 loop: CASSHGGQGYNIQYF. CDR3 coding DNA: TGTGCCAGCAGTCACGGGGGACAGGGATATAACATTCAGTACTTC. The full variable domain, completed using reference TRBV5-4 and TRBJ2-4, is ETGVTQSPTHLIKTRGQQVTLRCSSQSGHNTVSWYQQALGQGPQFIFQYYREEENGRGNFPPRFSGLQFPNYSSELNVNALELDDSALYLCASSHGGQGYNIQYFGAGTRLSVL.

The chain links TRBV28 to TRBJ2-5, with TRBD1 as a possible D gene (7 bases). The V gene's germline CDR1 is MDHEN and CDR2 SYDVKM. Trimming took 3 bases from V and 4 from J, leaving 15 bases between them. CDR3 length equals 15 residues. CDR3 sequence (DNA): TGTGCCAGCAGTTTCCGGAGGGGGCCGGGAGAGACCCAGTACTTC. As protein: CASSFRRGPGETQYF.

The rearrangement uses TRBV7-9 and TRBJ1-5, with 11 nucleotides matching TRBD1. The germline V gene has CDR1 SEHNR and CDR2 FQNEAQ (reference sequence). This CDR3 contains 15 residues. The V gene end was trimmed by 1 base and the J gene end by 9 bases; junction bases not matched to a gene: 5. Written as DNA, the CDR3 is TGTGCCAGCAGCTTAGGGACAGGGGGCCTGGGGCCCCAGCATTTT. Residues: CASSLGTGGLGPQHF.

V is TRBV7-9 and J is TRBJ2-6; TRBD1 aligns across 9 bases. Germline-derived CDR1 and CDR2 are SEHNR and FQNEAQ (reference sequence). The junction had 4 bases not matched to a gene; V was cut back by 5 bases and J by 2 bases. This CDR3 is built from 16 residues. The CDR3, as DNA: TGTGCCAGCAGCACACACAGGGGGCCTGGGGCCAACGTCCTGACTTTC. It is translated as CASSTHRGPGANVLTF.

The chain recombines TRBV19 with TRBJ2-1, with D tentatively TRBD1 (7 bases). Germline CDR1 is LNHDA and CDR2 is SQIVND (reference sequence). The CDR3 totals 14 residues. V lost 5 bases to trimming and J lost 10 bases, with 18 bases between them. The CDR3 loop reads CASSQGGTAYEQFF. The CDR3 DNA is TGTGCCAGTAGTCAAGGGGGGACAGCATACGAGCAGTTCTTC.

The chain has TRBV6-1 and TRBJ2-4; weak D call: TRBD1 (5 bases). This CDR3 has 16 amino acids. Trimming stripped 0 bases from V and 2 bases from J, with 11 bases between. Germline values: CDR1 MNHNS, CDR2 SASEGT. In DNA, the CDR3 is TGTGCCAGCAGTGAAGCGCAGGGAATGTCCAAAAACATTCAGTACTTC. Translation gives CASSEAQGMSKNIQYF.

The genes are TRBV27 and TRBJ2-3; possible D gene TRBD2, 5 bases. This CDR3 has 13 amino acids. Germline V gene sequence: CDR1 MNHEY, CDR2 SMNVEV (reference sequence). The V gene lost 8 bases and the J gene lost 3 bases, with 12 bases spanning the gap. CDR3 amino acids: CASEDPGTDTQYF. The DNA for the CDR3 is TGTGCCAGCGAGGACCCGGGAACAGATACGCAGTATTTT.

This chain uses TRBV24-1 with TRBJ2-1; 8 bases are a match to TRBD2. Germline-derived CDR1 and CDR2 are KGHDR and SFDVKD. This CDR3 spans 20 amino acids. The trim removed 3 bases at V and 12 bases at J, leaving 27 bases unmatched. CDR3 DNA sequence: TGTGCCACCAGTGATATTATGGGCGCCAGTCGGGAGGGCCGGCCAACGGGGCAGTTCTTC. It translates to CATSDIMGASREGRPTGQFF.

V is TRBV30 and J is TRBJ2-2; 7 positions agree with TRBD1. V dropped 3 bases and J dropped 1; count of bases not matched to a gene: 5. Germline V gene sequence: CDR1 GTSNPN, CDR2 SVGIG (reference sequence). The CDR3 sequence is 15 residues long. In DNA form, the CDR3 reads TGTGCCTGGAGGAAGGGACAGTTGAACACCGGGGAGCTGTTTTTT. Its translation is CAWRKGQLNTGELFF.

This chain links TRBV20-1 with TRBJ2-2; possible D gene TRBD2, 7 bases. Looked up from germline, CDR1 is DFQATT and CDR2 is SNEGSKA (reference sequence). Trimming took 3 bases from V and 5 from J, leaving 13 bases between them. The CDR3 totals 14 residues. CDR3 in DNA: TGCAGTGCTAGTACCGGGGGGCTAACCGGGGAGCTGTTTTTT. As protein: CSASTGGLTGELFF.

The genes are TRBV28 and TRBJ2-5, with a tentative D call TRBD2 (5 bases). Per germline, CDR1 MDHEN and CDR2 SYDVKM. The CDR3 extends over 17 amino acids. Trimming removed 3 bases at V and 0 bases at J, with 17 bases between. CDR3 region: CASSFPGSEWNQETQYF. CDR3 nucleotides: TGTGCCAGCAGTTTCCCGGGATCGGAGTGGAACCAAGAGACCCAGTACTTC.

The chain combines TRBV2 with TRBJ2-1, with 12 nucleotides matching TRBD2. Germline trimming cut 6 bases from V and 4 bases from J; bases unmatched to any gene: 13. There are 18 residues in the CDR3. CDR1 is SNHLY and CDR2 is FYNNEI in the germline V gene. CDR3 in amino acids: CASRNQAGLAGQYNEQFF. The DNA of the CDR3 is TGTGCCAGCAGAAACCAGGCCGGACTAGCGGGACAATACAATGAGCAGTTCTTC.

This chain connects TRBV5-1 to TRBJ2-7; maybe TRBD1 (7 bases). There are 15 residues in the CDR3. V lost 0 bases to trimming and J lost 6 bases, with 16 bases between them. CDR1 SGHRS and CDR2 YFSETQ come from the germline V gene. The CDR3 DNA reads TGCGCCAGCAGCTTGGCGGCAGGGGGGCGTCGCGAGCAGTACTTC. It codes for CASSLAAGGRREQYF.

The chain has TRBV9 and TRBJ2-5, with 7 bases matching TRBD2. Germline CDR1 is SGDLS and CDR2 is YYNGEE. The CDR3 spans 15 residues. With V trimmed by 0 bases and J by 5 bases, 7 bases remained unmatched. The CDR3 sequence: CASSVGAGIWETQYF. In DNA, the CDR3 is TGTGCCAGCAGCGTAGGAGCGGGAATTTGGGAGACCCAGTACTTC.